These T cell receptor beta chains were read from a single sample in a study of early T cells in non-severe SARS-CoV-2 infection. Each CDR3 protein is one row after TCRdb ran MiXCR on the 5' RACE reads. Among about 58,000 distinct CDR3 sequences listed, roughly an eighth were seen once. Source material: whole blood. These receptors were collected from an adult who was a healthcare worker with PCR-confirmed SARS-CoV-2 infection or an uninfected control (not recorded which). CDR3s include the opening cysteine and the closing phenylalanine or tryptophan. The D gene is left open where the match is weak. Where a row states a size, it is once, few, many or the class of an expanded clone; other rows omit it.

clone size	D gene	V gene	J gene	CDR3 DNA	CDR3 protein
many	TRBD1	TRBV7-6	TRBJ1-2	TGTGCCAGCAGCTTGGACAGGGACCTTAACTATGGCTACACCTTC	CASSLDRDLNYGYTF
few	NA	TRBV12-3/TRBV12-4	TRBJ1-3	TGTGCCAGCAGTTTATCCCCAACGAGCTCTGGAAACACCATATATTTT	CASSLSPTSSGNTIYF
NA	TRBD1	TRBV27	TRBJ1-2	TGTGCCAGCAGTCCGACAGGGGAAGGCTACACCTTC	CASSPTGEGYTF
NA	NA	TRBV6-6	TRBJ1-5	TGTGCCAGCAGTCCGGACAGAAACAATCAGCCCCAGCATTTT	CASSPDRNNQPQHF
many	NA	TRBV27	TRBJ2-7	TGTGCCAGCAGTTTAGCAGGGTCCTACGAGCAGTACTTC	CASSLAGSYEQYF
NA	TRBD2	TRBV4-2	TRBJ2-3	TGTGCCAGCAGCCAAGATCAGCGGGAGAGCCTCACAGATACGCAGTATTTT	CASSQDQRESLTDTQYF
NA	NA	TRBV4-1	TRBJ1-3	TGCGCCAGCAGCCAAGAGAACAGCCTCTCTGGAAACACCATATATTTT	CASSQENSLSGNTIYF
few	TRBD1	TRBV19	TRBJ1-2	TGTGCCAGTAGTATAAGGCAGGGGGAAATAGCTAACTATGGCTACACCTTC	CASSIRQGEIANYGYTF
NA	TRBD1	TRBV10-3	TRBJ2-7	TGTGCCATCAGCGCCGACAGGGATAGCTCCTACGAGCAGTACTTC	CAISADRDSSYEQYF
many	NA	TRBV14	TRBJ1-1	TGTGCCAGCAGCCCCTTGTGGGGGGGCACTGACACTGAAGCTTTCTTT	CASSPLWGGTDTEAFF
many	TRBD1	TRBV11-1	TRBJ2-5	TGTGCCAGCAGCTTAGGGGGAGCGACAGGGGACCAAGAGACCCAGTACTTC	CASSLGGATGDQETQYF
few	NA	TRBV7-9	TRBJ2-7	TGTGCCAGCAGCCACCCCACAGGGACCCACGAGCAGTACTTC	CASSHPTGTHEQYF
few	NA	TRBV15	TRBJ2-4	TGTGCCACCAGCAGAGATGGATGGTGGGACGGAGTGACCAAAAACATTCAGTACTTC	CATSRDGWWDGVTKNIQYF
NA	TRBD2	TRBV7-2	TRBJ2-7	TGTGCCAGCAGCTTAGATGCGGCGACTAGCGGGTCCTACGAGCAGTACTTC	CASSLDAATSGSYEQYF
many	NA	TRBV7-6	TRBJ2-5	TGTGCCAGCAGCTACGTGGACAGCCCGTACCAAGAGACCCAGTACTTC	CASSYVDSPYQETQYF
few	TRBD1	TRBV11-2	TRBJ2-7	TGTGCCAGCAGCTTAGATCGCTCCGGGACAGGGGGTCGCCTTGAGCAGTACTTC	CASSLDRSGTGGRLEQYF
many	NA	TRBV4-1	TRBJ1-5	TGCGCCAGCAGCCAAGGACGACTGCCCAATCAGCCCCAGCATTTT	CASSQGRLPNQPQHF
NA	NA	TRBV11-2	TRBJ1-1	TGTGCCAGCAGCTTAAGGCGGGGGACTTCTGAAGCTTTCTTT	CASSLRRGTSEAFF
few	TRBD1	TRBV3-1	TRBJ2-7	TGTGCCAGCAGCCGCGGGACAGGGGGGACCTACGAGCAGTACTTC	CASSRGTGGTYEQYF
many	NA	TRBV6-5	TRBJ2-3	TGTGCCAGCACGGGGGTTACAGATACGCAGTATTTT	CASTGVTDTQYF
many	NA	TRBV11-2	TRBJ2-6	TGTGCCAGCAGCTTAATCGGGGTCTCTGGGGCCAACGTCCTGACTTTC	CASSLIGVSGANVLTF
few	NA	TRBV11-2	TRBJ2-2	TGTGCCAGCAGCTCCGACACCGGGGAGCTGTTTTTT	CASSSDTGELFF
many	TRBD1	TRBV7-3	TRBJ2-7	TGTGCCAGCAGTAAAGGCGGGACAGGGGCCTACGAGCAGTACTTC	CASSKGGTGAYEQYF
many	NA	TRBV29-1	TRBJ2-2	TGCAGCGTTGATTTGATGGGGGCCGGGGAGCTGTTTTTT	CSVDLMGAGELFF
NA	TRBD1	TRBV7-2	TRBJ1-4	TGTGCCAGCAGTATCGGACAGGGGCGAGTAAAACTGTTTTTT	CASSIGQGRVKLFF
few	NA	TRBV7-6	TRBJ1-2	TGTGCCAGCAGCCAAGGGGCAGGTCATAACTATGGCTACACCTTC	CASSQGAGHNYGYTF
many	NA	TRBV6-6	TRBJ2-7	TGTGCCAGCAGTTACTCGGAGACAAGGGGAGGCGAGCAGTACTTC	CASSYSETRGGEQYF
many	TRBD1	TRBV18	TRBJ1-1	TGTGCCAGCTCACTAAGGACAGGGCGCTTAGTTTTCTTT	CASSLRTGRLVFF
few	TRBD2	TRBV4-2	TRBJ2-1	TGTGCCAGCAGCCAACCTCCAGCGGGGACCACAGCATACAATGAGCAGTTCTTC	CASSQPPAGTTAYNEQFF
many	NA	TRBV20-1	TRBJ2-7	TGCAGTGCTAGGCCGACCGATATCCTCACCTACGAGCAGTACTTC	CSARPTDILTYEQYF
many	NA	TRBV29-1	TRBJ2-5	TGCAGCGTTCCTGAATCGGAGACCCAGTACTTC	CSVPESETQYF
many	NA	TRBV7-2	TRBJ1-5	TGTGCCAGCGCCAGGGGACAAGCCAGCAATCAGCCCCAGCATTTT	CASARGQASNQPQHF
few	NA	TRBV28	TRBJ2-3	TGTGCCAGCAGTTCCAACCGACGACGGAAATTT	CASSSNRRRKF
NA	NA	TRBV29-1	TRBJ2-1	TGCAGCGAACTACGAGGACACAATGAGCAGTTCTTC	CSELRGHNEQFF
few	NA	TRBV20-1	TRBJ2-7	TGCAGTGCTAGAGAGGACAGAAGCTCCTACGAACAGTACTTC	CSAREDRSSYEQYF
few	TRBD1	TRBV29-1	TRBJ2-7	TGCAGCGTTGTAGGGACAGGGACGGGGAACCTTGGCGAGCAGTACTTC	CSVVGTGTGNLGEQYF
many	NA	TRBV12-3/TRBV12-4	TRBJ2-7	TGTGCCAGCAGTTTCAGGAAGGGCTCCTACGAGCAGTACTTC	CASSFRKGSYEQYF
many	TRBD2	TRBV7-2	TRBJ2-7	TGTGCCAGCAGCTTAGGCCCTAGCGGAGGGGTCTACGAGCAGTACTTC	CASSLGPSGGVYEQYF
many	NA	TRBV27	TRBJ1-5	TGTGCCAGCAGACCCGACATAAGCAATCAGCCCCAGCATTTT	CASRPDISNQPQHF
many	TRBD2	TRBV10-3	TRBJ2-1	TGTGCCATCAGTGAGTCGAGCGCGGGAGGGCCGAGAAATGAGCAGTTCTTC	CAISESSAGGPRNEQFF
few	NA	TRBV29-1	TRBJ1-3	TGCAGCGGAAATTGGGGAAACACCATATATTTT	CSGNWGNTIYF
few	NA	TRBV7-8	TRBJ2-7	TGTGCCAGCAGCGGATCCCTGAGGCACGAGCAGTACTTC	CASSGSLRHEQYF
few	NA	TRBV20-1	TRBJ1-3	TGCAGTGCTAGTCCGTACGGAGGAAACACCATATATTTT	CSASPYGGNTIYF
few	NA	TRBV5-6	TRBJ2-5	TGTGCCAGCAGCCCACGGGACACAGAGACCCAGTACTTC	CASSPRDTETQYF
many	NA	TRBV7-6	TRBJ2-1	TGTGCCAGCAGCTTAGCTGGCGCCAACGGGGACAATGAGCAGTTCTTC	CASSLAGANGDNEQFF
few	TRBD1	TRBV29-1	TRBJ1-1	TGCAGCGTTGGAACTCCGACAGGGGGTATGGGCACTGAAGCTTTCTTT	CSVGTPTGGMGTEAFF
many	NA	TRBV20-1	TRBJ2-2	TGCAGTGCTAGAGATCTCCTCGAGGGTCACACCGGGGAGCTGTTTTTT	CSARDLLEGHTGELFF
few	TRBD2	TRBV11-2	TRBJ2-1	TGTGCCAGCAGCTTAGAGGGACTAGCGGGACTTAGCTCCTACAATGAGCAGTTCTTC	CASSLEGLAGLSSYNEQFF
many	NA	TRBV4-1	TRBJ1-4	TGCGCCAGCAGCCAACAAGAAGGAGGGACGGGGGCAGGTGAAAAACTGTTTTTT	CASSQQEGGTGAGEKLFF
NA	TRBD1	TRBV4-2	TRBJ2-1	TGTGCCAGCAGCCAAGATACAGGGGTGGTGAATGAGCAGTTCTTC	CASSQDTGVVNEQFF
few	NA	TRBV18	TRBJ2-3	TGTGCCAGCTCACCCCCGGGATCAGCAGATACGCAGTATTTT	CASSPPGSADTQYF
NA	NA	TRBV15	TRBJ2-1	TGTGCCACCAGCAGAGATTGGCCAGGGGGGGACAATGAGCAGTTCTTC	CATSRDWPGGDNEQFF
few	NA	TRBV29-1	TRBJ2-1	TGCAGCGTTTGGGGGACGATTGCTAGCTCAGTCAATGAGCAGTTCTTC	CSVWGTIASSVNEQFF
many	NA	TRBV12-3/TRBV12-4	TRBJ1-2	TGTGCCAGCAGTTTATCTGGCCTTGGGGGCTACACCTTC	CASSLSGLGGYTF